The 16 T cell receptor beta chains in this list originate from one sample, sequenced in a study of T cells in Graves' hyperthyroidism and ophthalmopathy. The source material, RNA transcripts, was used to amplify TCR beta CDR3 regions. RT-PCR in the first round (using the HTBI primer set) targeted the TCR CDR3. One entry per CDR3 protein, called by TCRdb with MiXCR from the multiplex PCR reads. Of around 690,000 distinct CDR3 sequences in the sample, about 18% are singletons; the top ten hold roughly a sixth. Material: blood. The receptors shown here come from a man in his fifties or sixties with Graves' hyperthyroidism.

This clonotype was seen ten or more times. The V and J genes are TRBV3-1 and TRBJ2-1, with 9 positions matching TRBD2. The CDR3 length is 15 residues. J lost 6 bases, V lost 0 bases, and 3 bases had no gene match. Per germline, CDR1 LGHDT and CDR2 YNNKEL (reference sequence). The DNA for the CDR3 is TGTGCCAGCAGCCAAGATTTAGCGGGAGCCAATGAGCAGTTCTTC. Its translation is CASSQDLAGANEQFF.

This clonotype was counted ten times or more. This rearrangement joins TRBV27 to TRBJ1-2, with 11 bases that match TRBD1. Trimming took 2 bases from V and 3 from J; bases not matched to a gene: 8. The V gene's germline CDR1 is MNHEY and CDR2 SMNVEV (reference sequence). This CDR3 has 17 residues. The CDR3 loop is CASSLSVGDRGDYGYTF. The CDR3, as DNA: TGTGCCAGCAGTTTAAGTGTGGGGGACAGGGGGGACTATGGCTACACCTTC.

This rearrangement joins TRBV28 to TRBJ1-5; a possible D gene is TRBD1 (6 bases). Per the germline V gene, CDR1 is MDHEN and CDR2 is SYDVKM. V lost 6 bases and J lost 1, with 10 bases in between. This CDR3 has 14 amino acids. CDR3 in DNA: TGTGCCAGCAGACTCGGGGGCAGCAATCAGCCCCAGCATTTT. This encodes CASRLGGSNQPQHF.

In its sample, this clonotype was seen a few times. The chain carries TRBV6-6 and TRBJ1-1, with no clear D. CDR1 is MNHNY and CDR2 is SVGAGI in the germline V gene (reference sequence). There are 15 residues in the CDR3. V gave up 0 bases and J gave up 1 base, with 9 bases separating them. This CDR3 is CASSYSGPANTEAFF. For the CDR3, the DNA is TGTGCCAGCAGTTACTCCGGCCCAGCGAACACTGAAGCTTTCTTT.

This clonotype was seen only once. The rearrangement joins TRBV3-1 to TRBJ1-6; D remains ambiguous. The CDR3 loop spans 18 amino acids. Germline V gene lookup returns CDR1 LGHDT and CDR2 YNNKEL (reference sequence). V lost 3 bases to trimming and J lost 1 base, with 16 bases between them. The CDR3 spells CASSQTGPPASYNSPLHF. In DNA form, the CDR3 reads TGTGCCAGCAGCCAGACCGGGCCCCCGGCGTCCTATAATTCACCCCTCCACTTT.

This CDR3 reads CASSRHINQEQFF. The CDR3 region has the DNA TGTGCCAGCAGTCGGCATATTAATCAGGAGCAGTTCTTC. The chain has TRBV12-3 or TRBV12-4 and TRBJ2-1; no reliable D call. This CDR3 is 13 amino acids long. V lost 5 bases and J 10 bases, leaving 15 bases between the germline ends.

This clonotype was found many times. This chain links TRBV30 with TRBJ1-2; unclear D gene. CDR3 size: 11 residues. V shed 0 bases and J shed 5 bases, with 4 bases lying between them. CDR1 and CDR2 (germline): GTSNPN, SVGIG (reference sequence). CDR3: CAWSVHYGYTF. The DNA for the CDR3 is TGTGCCTGGAGTGTACATTATGGCTACACCTTC.

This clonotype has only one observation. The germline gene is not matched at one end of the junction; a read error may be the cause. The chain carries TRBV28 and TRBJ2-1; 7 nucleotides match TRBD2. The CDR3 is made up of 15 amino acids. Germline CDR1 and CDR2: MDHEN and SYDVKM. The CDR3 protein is CAISLVSGWNNEQFF. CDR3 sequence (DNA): TGTGCCATCAGTTTGGTTAGCGGGTGGAACAATGAGCAGTTCTTC. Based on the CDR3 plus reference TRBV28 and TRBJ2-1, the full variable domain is DVKVTQSSRYLVKRTGEKVFLECVQDMDHENMFWYRQDPGLGLRLIYFSYDVKMKEKGDIPEGYSVSREKKERFSLILESASTNQTSMYLCAISLVSGWNNEQFFGPGTRLTVL.

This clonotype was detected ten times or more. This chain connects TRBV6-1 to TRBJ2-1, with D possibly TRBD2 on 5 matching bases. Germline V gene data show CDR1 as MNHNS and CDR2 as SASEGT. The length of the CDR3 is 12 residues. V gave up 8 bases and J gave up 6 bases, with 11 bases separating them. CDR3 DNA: TGTGCCAGCTTTAGCGAGGGCAATGAGCAGTTCTTC. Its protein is CASFSEGNEQFF.

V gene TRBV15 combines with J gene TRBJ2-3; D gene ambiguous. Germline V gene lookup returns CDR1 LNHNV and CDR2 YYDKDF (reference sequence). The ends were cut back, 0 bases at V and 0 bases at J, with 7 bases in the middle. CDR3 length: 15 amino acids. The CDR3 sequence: CATSRDPSSTDTQYF. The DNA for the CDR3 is TGTGCCACCAGCAGAGATCCTTCTAGCACAGATACGCAGTATTTT.

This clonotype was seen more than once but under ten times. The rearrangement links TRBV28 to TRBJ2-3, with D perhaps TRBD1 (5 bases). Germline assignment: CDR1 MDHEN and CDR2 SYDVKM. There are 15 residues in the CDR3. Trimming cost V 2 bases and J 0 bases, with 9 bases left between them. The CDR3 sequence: CASSLQGSSTDTQYF. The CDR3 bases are TGTGCCAGCAGTTTACAGGGATCCAGCACAGATACGCAGTATTTT.

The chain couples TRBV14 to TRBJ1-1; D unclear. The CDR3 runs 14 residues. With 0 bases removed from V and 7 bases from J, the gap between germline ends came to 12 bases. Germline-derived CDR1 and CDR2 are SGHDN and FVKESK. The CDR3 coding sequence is TGTGCCAGCAGCCAAGAAAGGACCACCAGTGAAGCTTTCTTT. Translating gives CASSQERTTSEAFF.

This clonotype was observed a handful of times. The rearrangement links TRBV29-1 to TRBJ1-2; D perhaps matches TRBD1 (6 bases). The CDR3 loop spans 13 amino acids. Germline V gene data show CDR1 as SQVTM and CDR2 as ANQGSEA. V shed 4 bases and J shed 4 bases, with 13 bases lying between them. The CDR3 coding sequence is TGCAGCGTTGCGGACAGCCCGTCCTATGGCTACACCTTC. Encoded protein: CSVADSPSYGYTF.

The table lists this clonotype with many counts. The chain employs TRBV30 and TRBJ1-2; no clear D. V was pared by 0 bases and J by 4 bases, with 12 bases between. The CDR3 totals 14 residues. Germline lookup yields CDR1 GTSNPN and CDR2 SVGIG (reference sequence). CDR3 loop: CAWSVPVPPYGYTF. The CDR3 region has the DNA TGTGCCTGGAGTGTACCGGTACCTCCCTATGGCTACACCTTC.

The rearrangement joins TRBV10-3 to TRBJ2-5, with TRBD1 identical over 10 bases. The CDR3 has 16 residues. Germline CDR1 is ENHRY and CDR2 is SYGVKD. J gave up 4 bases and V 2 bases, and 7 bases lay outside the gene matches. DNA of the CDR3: TGTGCCATCAGTGAGAGGGGACAGGGGCTAGGAGAGACCCAGTACTTC. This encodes CAISERGQGLGETQYF.

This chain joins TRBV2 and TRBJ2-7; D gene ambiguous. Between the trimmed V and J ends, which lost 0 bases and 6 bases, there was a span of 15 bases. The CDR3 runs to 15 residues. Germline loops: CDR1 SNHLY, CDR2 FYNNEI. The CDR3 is CASSEALVTSPEQYF. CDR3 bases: TGTGCCAGCAGTGAAGCGCTTGTAACATCTCCCGAGCAGTACTTC.